One sample yielded the 27 T cell receptor beta chains listed below, sequenced in a study of immune characterization of retroperitoneal liposarcoma. A single record per CDR3 protein comes from TCRdb applying MiXCR to the PCR reads. The sample includes 9,500 to 13,000 distinct CDR3 sequences, over 25% seen only once; the top ten take 8.3%. Sequencing input: tumor tissue. The receptors derive from a male donor with retroperitoneal liposarcoma.

The chain has TRBV7-2 and TRBJ2-1; 12 bases fit TRBD2. Per germline, CDR1 SGHTA and CDR2 FQGNSA. J lost 10 bases, V lost 5 bases, and 9 bases had no gene match. The CDR3 runs 15 residues. This CDR3 is CASSPTSGRGNEQFF. The CDR3 region has the DNA TGTGCCAGCAGCCCGACTAGCGGGAGAGGGAACGAGCAGTTCTTC.

The J gene is TRBJ2-5, the V gene TRBV6-1, with D possibly matching TRBD1 (5 bases). The J call could be wrong; TRBJ2-7 is a better fit for the DNA end. Germline V gene sequence: CDR1 MNHNS, CDR2 SASEGT. The CDR3 covers 12 residues. Here the CDR3 DNA reads TGTGCCAGCAGTGAAGTAGGGGACGAGCAGTACTTC. Its protein is CASSEVGDEQYF.

This chain uses TRBV6-6 with TRBJ2-1; D gene unclear. Germline V gives CDR1 MNHNY, CDR2 SVGAGI (reference sequence). This CDR3 has 14 residues. The V end lost 0 bases, the J end lost 6 bases, and 9 bases lay between the germline ends. This CDR3 is CASSYSSASNEQFF. CDR3 sequence (DNA): TGTGCCAGCAGTTACTCGTCAGCCAGCAATGAGCAGTTCTTC.

The chain is built from TRBV11-1 and TRBJ2-1; possibly TRBD1 for D (6 bases). Judging by the DNA end, TRBJ2-7 fits better; the J call may be wrong. The CDR3 has 12 residues. Germline CDR1 is SGHAT and CDR2 is FQDESV (reference sequence). CDR3 nucleotides: TGTGCAACAGGGATCTCCTACAATGAGCAGTACTTC. It yields the protein CATGISYNEQYF.

The chain uses TRBV27 and TRBJ2-3; D ambiguous. Germline assignment: CDR1 MNHEY and CDR2 SMNVEV (reference sequence). CDR3 length: 14 residues. V was pared by 5 bases and J by 1 base, with 10 bases between. DNA of the CDR3: TGTGCCAGCAGTCTGGCGACTGGCACAGATACGCAGTATTTT. Translated, it gives CASSLATGTDTQYF.

This clonotype has a handful of counts. J is TRBJ2-2 and V is TRBV6-1, with TRBD1 matching over 12 bases. This CDR3 is 13 amino acids long. J was trimmed by 15 bases and V by 3 bases; bases with no gene match: 5. Germline values: CDR1 MNHNS, CDR2 SASEGT. The CDR3 here is CASSDQGQGALFF. The CDR3 DNA is TGTGCCAGCAGTGACCAGGGACAGGGGGCTTTGTTTTTT.

This clonotype has a handful of counts. This rearrangement joins TRBV6-1 to TRBJ2-1; a weak D match, TRBD2 (5 bases). Germline V gene lookup returns CDR1 MNHNS and CDR2 SASEGT. Trimming took 6 bases from V and 5 from J, leaving 11 bases between them. CDR3 length equals 13 residues. CDR3 region: CASRVDYHNEQFF. Here the CDR3 DNA reads TGTGCCAGCAGGGTTGACTACCACAATGAGCAGTTCTTC.

The chain uses TRBV12-3 or TRBV12-4 and TRBJ1-2; 8 nucleotides align to TRBD1. The CDR3 extends over 13 amino acids. With 3 bases clipped from V and 8 bases from J, the junction kept 5 bases outside the gene matches. The CDR3 reads CASSLDRVKGYTF. The CDR3 nucleotides read TGTGCCAGCAGTTTGGACAGGGTAAAAGGCTACACCTTC.

This sequence joins TRBV12-3 or TRBV12-4 and TRBJ2-4; TRBD2 aligns across 7 bases. V was clipped by 4 bases and J by 7 bases; unmatched bases: 7. The CDR3 sequence is 14 residues long. In DNA form, the CDR3 reads TGTGCCAGCAGTTGGGGGGGGTCAAGGAACATTCAGTACTTC. It codes for CASSWGGSRNIQYF.

This clonotype has only a few counts. The gene calls are TRBV6-1 and TRBJ2-5; TRBD2 might be the D (5 bases). The J call is uncertain, as TRBJ2-7 better fits the DNA end. This CDR3 contains 15 residues. Germline assignment: CDR1 MNHNS and CDR2 SASEGT. Written as DNA, the CDR3 is TGTGCCAGCAGTGAAGCCAGCAGCGGATACTACGAGCAGTACTTC. Protein sequence: CASSEASSGYYEQYF.

V and J are TRBV6-5 and TRBJ1-2; D is ambiguous. The CDR3 extends over 14 amino acids. Germline CDR1 is MNHEY and CDR2 is SVGAGI. Trimming stripped 0 bases from V and 3 bases from J, with 8 bases between. This chain's CDR3 is CASSYSNNHYGYTF. The CDR3 DNA reads TGTGCCAGCAGTTACTCGAACAATCACTATGGCTACACCTTC.

This clonotype was recorded at least ten times. The chain couples TRBV6-1 to TRBJ2-1; D is perhaps TRBD1 (6 bases). Germline values: CDR1 MNHNS, CDR2 SASEGT. CDR3 length: 14 residues. The V end was cut by 3 bases, the J end by 10 bases, with 16 bases between. The CDR3: CASSETGHSYEQFF. Written as DNA, the CDR3 is TGTGCCAGCAGTGAGACAGGCCACTCCTACGAGCAGTTCTTC.

As to this clonotype: One junction end does not reproduce the germline sequence, and a read error may be involved. This chain uses TRBV6-1 with TRBJ1-2, with 8 bases identical to TRBD1. Germline V gives CDR1 MNHNS, CDR2 SASEGT. The CDR3 is made up of 12 amino acids. This CDR3 reads CASSDRGHGYIF. Here the CDR3 DNA reads TGTGCCAGCAGTGACAGGGGGCATGGCTACATCTTC.

The CDR3 loop reads CASSQQLDYEQYF. In DNA, the CDR3 is TGTGCCAGCAGCCAACAATTAGACTATGAGCAGTACTTC. The chain carries TRBV4-2 and TRBJ2-5, with D tentatively TRBD2 (5 bases). Looked up from germline, CDR1 is LGHNA and CDR2 is YNFKEQ. This CDR3 spans 13 amino acids. Trimming took off 2 bases at V and 11 bases at J, with 15 bases between the two ends.

Only one count was recorded for this clonotype. The V gene is TRBV6-1, the J gene TRBJ2-5; tentative D call: TRBD2 (5 bases). Trimming left V 5 bases short and J 11 bases short, with 24 bases between. The CDR3 has 15 amino acids. Germline CDR1 reads MNHNS; CDR2 reads SASEGT. CDR3 loop: CASSSGFSTYNEQYF. DNA of the CDR3: TGTGCCAGCAGTTCGGGATTTTCCACCTACAATGAGCAGTACTTC.

V usage is TRBV27 and J usage is TRBJ2-1; 9 positions agree with TRBD1. TRBJ2-7 explains the end of the DNA better; the J call may be wrong. Looked up from germline, CDR1 is MNHEY and CDR2 is SMNVEV (reference sequence). The CDR3 is made up of 16 amino acids. The DNA for the CDR3 is TGTGCCAGCAGTCCCACTGGACAGGGGCTGGCCTACGAGCAGTACTTC. The encoded protein is CASSPTGQGLAYEQYF.

The chain joins TRBV27 to TRBJ2-1; possible D gene TRBD2, 5 bases. V was pared by 3 bases and J by 1 base, with 10 bases between. The CDR3 totals 15 residues. The germline V gene encodes CDR1 MNHEY and CDR2 SMNVEV (reference sequence). The CDR3 loop is CASSLWQRSYNEQFF. DNA for the CDR3: TGTGCCAGCAGTTTGTGGCAGCGGTCCTACAATGAGCAGTTCTTC.

The chain links TRBV19 to TRBJ2-2, with TRBD2 matching 10 bases. CDR3 size: 16 residues. V shed 3 bases and J 7 bases; nucleotides not matched to a gene: 8. The germline gives CDR1 LNHDA, CDR2 SQIVND (reference sequence). As DNA, the CDR3 is TGTGCCAGTAGTATCCCCAGCGGGAGGGGTAGCGGGGAGCTGTTTTTT. This encodes CASSIPSGRGSGELFF.

The chain has TRBV6-1 and TRBJ1-3; D not certain. The CDR3 loop spans 15 amino acids. Germline CDR1 MNHNS, CDR2 SASEGT. V lost 0 bases and J 0 bases, leaving 6 bases between the germline ends. CDR3 in DNA: TGTGCCAGCAGTGAAGCGCTGGGCTCTGGAAACACCATATATTTT. It codes for CASSEALGSGNTIYF.

This clonotype was seen at least ten times. The gene calls are TRBV7-2 and TRBJ2-3; no firm D call. Germline lookup yields CDR1 SGHTA and CDR2 FQGNSA. This CDR3 region has 12 residues. Trimming shortened V by 0 bases and J by 4 bases, and 2 bases separated the two germline ends. CDR3 amino acids: CASSLAADTQYF. The CDR3 DNA sequence: TGTGCCAGCAGCTTAGCCGCAGATACGCAGTATTTT.

Concerning this clonotype: A much more abundant neighbour one base away suggests this may be a read error. Because the CDR3 is missing its conserved closing phenylalanine or tryptophan, this is likely a read error. The chain uses TRBV7-3 and TRBJ2-1; D might be TRBD1 or TRBD2, each matching 5 bases. V was pared by 5 bases and J by 8 bases, with 19 bases between. The CDR3 spans 15 residues. Germline V CDR1 and CDR2: SGHTA, FQGTGA. The CDR3 region has the DNA TGTGCCAGCAGCCCGGGACCGATTAAGGGACATGAGCAGTTCTCC. The encoded protein is CASSPGPIKGHEQFS.

This clonotype is medium-sized. The chain is built from TRBV12-3 or TRBV12-4 and TRBJ2-5; possibly TRBD2 for D (7 bases). The CDR3 loop spans 13 amino acids. V lost 5 bases to trimming and J lost 7 bases, with 14 bases between them. CDR3 loop: CASSRARGGTQYF. The CDR3 region has the DNA TGTGCCAGCAGTCGTGCAAGGGGGGGGACCCAGTACTTC.

This clonotype turned up a few times. V and J are TRBV27 and TRBJ2-3; the match to TRBD2 covers 14 bases. The CDR3 is 16 amino acids. J gave up 9 bases and V 5 bases, and 10 bases lay outside the gene matches. The V gene's germline CDR1 is MNHEY and CDR2 SMNVEV (reference sequence). In nucleotides, the CDR3 is TGTGCCAGCAGTCGAGGGACTAGCGGGAGTTTGGGAACGCAGTATTTT. Translated: CASSRGTSGSLGTQYF.

The chain employs TRBV6-8 and TRBJ2-1, with 7 positions matching TRBD2. Near its end, the DNA agrees better with TRBJ2-5, so the J call may be wrong. Germline CDR1 MNHGY, CDR2 SAAAGT. This CDR3 region has 12 residues. CDR3 amino acids: CASGGGPETQYF. The CDR3 coding sequence is TGTGCCAGCGGGGGAGGGCCAGAGACCCAGTACTTC.

The chain combines TRBV28 with TRBJ2-3; the match to TRBD2 covers 10 bases. The CDR3 length is 17 residues. The germline V gene encodes CDR1 MDHEN and CDR2 SYDVKM. V dropped 4 bases and J dropped 0; count of bases not matched to a gene: 7. The CDR3 DNA sequence: TGTGCCAGCAGTTCCCCAGGACTAGCGGCAAGCACAGATACGCAGTATTTT. Its protein is CASSSPGLAASTDTQYF.

The rearrangement joins TRBV6-1 to TRBJ2-1; D is unresolved. The end of the DNA fits TRBJ2-7 better, so the J call may be wrong. The CDR3 sequence is 17 residues long. Germline CDR1 MNHNS, CDR2 SASEGT. CDR3 in amino acids: CASSEAVIGGSADEQYF. CDR3 bases: TGTGCCAGCAGTGAAGCGGTTATCGGTGGCAGCGCCGACGAGCAGTACTTC.

This clonotype was detected many times. This chain links TRBV11-2 with TRBJ2-1; 10 bases line up with TRBD1. Germline values: CDR1 SGHAT, CDR2 FQNNGV. After removal of 0 bases from V and 9 bases from J, the junction contained 8 bases not matched to a gene. The CDR3 covers 16 residues. The CDR3 bases are TGTGCCAGCAGCTTAGAGTGGACAGGGGGTCGGAGTGAGCAGTTCTTC. It specifies CASSLEWTGGRSEQFF.